These 20 T cell receptor beta chains share one sample of origin, sequenced in a study of blood T cell repertoires in COVID-19. Only in-frame clones appear in the TCRdb table, and some are missing; sequencing was by immunoSEQ multiplex PCR. The data show 180,000 or so clones, with 80% to 90% seen just once and 11% held by the top ten. Material: peripheral blood. All receptors come from a woman between 40 and 50 years old with COVID-19, enrolled during active disease.

The chain has TRBV28 and TRBJ1-4; 9 bases map to TRBD1. The ends lost 1 base at V and 13 bases at J; junction bases unmatched: 1. Germline values: CDR1 MDHEN, CDR2 SYDVKM. The CDR3 length is 12 residues. The CDR3 DNA reads TGTGCCAGCAGTTTATACAGGGGGCTACTGTTTTTT. This encodes CASSLYRGLLFF.

The CDR3 loop is CASSYRAGATFEQFF. CDR3 in DNA: TGTGCCAGCAGTTATCGAGCGGGAGCCACCTTTGAGCAGTTCTTC. The chain couples TRBV6-2 or TRBV6-3 to TRBJ2-1; TRBD2 aligns across 8 bases. Germline CDR1 and CDR2: MNHEY and SVGEGT. The length of the CDR3 is 15 residues. Trimming removed 3 bases from V and 9 bases from J; junction bases left unmatched: 10.

The chain is built from TRBV11-2 and TRBJ2-2; TRBD2 matches at 8 bases. J was trimmed by 2 bases and V by 5 bases; bases with no gene match: 13. The germline V gene has CDR1 SGHAT and CDR2 FQNNGV. CDR3 length equals 18 residues. CDR3 in amino acids: CASSPLGRGALNTGELFF. DNA of the CDR3: TGTGCCAGCAGCCCCCTGGGGCGGGGGGCCTTAAACACCGGGGAGCTGTTTTTT.

The chain joins TRBV5-4 to TRBJ1-2, with 9 bases aligning to TRBD1. The CDR3 extends over 14 amino acids. Germline CDR1 SGHNT, CDR2 YYREEE (reference sequence). The trim removed 5 bases at V and 4 bases at J, leaving 6 bases unmatched. CDR3 nucleotides: TGTGCCAGCAGTCGACCGGGACAGGGCTATGGCTACACCTTC. Residues: CASSRPGQGYGYTF.

The sample holds one count of this clone. V gene TRBV6-5 combines with J gene TRBJ2-7, with TRBD2 identical over 14 bases. The trim removed 9 bases at V and 3 bases at J, leaving 1 base unmatched. Germline V gene sequence: CDR1 MNHEY, CDR2 SVGAGI. This CDR3 has 13 amino acids. This chain's CDR3 is CASGTSGGYEQYV. CDR3 coding DNA: TGTGCCAGTGGGACTAGCGGGGGCTACGAGCAGTACGTC.

The gene calls are TRBV6-1 and TRBJ1-2; 7 bases align to TRBD1. This CDR3 is built from 15 residues. J was trimmed by 3 bases and V by 3 bases; bases with no gene match: 7. Germline V lookup: CDR1 MNHNS, CDR2 SASEGT. The chain's CDR3 is CASSDRQGGYYGYTF. In DNA, the CDR3 is TGTGCCAGCAGTGACCGACAGGGAGGATACTATGGCTACACCTTC.

The chain has TRBV2 and TRBJ1-4; possibly TRBD1 for D (5 bases). Trimming took 6 bases from V and 8 from J, leaving 19 bases between them. Germline lookup yields CDR1 SNHLY and CDR2 FYNNEI. CDR3 length: 15 amino acids. Here the CDR3 reads CASRRRVQDHEKLFF. The CDR3 region has the DNA TGTGCCAGCAGGCGAAGAGTACAGGACCACGAAAAACTGTTTTTT.

The DNA of the CDR3 is TGTGCCAGCAGCCGGGACAGGGGATACTATGGCTACACCTTC. Protein product: CASSRDRGYYGYTF. This sequence joins TRBV5-6 and TRBJ1-2; 10 nucleotides line up with TRBD1. The CDR3 is made up of 14 amino acids. The germline gives CDR1 SGHDT, CDR2 YYEEEE. Unmatched junction bases numbered 3, after V lost 4 bases and J lost 3 bases. The full variable domain, in which reference TRBV5-6 and TRBJ1-2 provide the parts outside the CDR3, is DAGVTQSPTHLIKTRGQQVTLRCSPKSGHDTVSWYQQALGQGPQFIFQYYEEEERQRGNFPDRFSGHQFPNYSSELNVNALLLGDSALYLCASSRDRGYYGYTFGSGTRLTVV.

The rearrangement joins TRBV30 to TRBJ2-7; D remains ambiguous. Germline V lookup: CDR1 GTSNPN, CDR2 SVGIG (reference sequence). The CDR3 is 14 amino acids. The germline V and J ends were trimmed by 2 bases and 6 bases, with 17 bases remaining between them. The CDR3 loop is CAWSLSSGLGEQYF. The CDR3 DNA reads TGTGCCTGGAGTTTGTCTTCAGGTCTCGGCGAGCAGTACTTC.

The gene calls are TRBV24-1 and TRBJ2-5; perhaps TRBD1 as D (5 bases). This CDR3 spans 15 amino acids. The germline CDR1 and CDR2 sequences are KGHDR and SFDVKD. V was trimmed by 1 base and J by 1 base, leaving 9 bases between them. CDR3 DNA sequence: TGTGCCACCAGTGATTTAGGGGCAGCCCAAGAGACCCAGTACTTC. This encodes CATSDLGAAQETQYF.

The chain employs TRBV19 and TRBJ2-5, with D possibly being TRBD1 (5 bases). CDR1 is LNHDA and CDR2 is SQIVND in the germline V gene (reference sequence). This CDR3 spans 13 amino acids. V was shortened by 5 bases and J by 5 bases, with 12 bases between the two germline ends. CDR3 protein: CASSPDRRETQYF. The CDR3 nucleotides read TGTGCCAGTAGTCCTGACAGACGGGAGACCCAGTACTTC.

This clone was seen once. The chain uses TRBV4-1 and TRBJ2-7; D not certain. Germline values: CDR1 MGHRA, CDR2 YSYEKL. The CDR3 is 14 amino acids. V lost 1 base and J 3 bases, leaving 10 bases between the germline ends. The CDR3 nucleotides read TGCGCCAGCAGCCAAGGGTACACCGACTACGAGCAGTACTTC. It codes for CASSQGYTDYEQYF.

This chain links TRBV7-2 with TRBJ2-1, with 8 nucleotides matching TRBD2. The V segment lost 8 bases and the J segment 6 bases; nucleotides outside the gene matches: 6. The CDR3 extends over 13 amino acids. Germline assignment: CDR1 SGHTA and CDR2 FQGNSA. The DNA of the CDR3 is TGTGCCAGCGGGACTAGAGCATTCAATGAGCAGTTCTTC. It encodes CASGTRAFNEQFF.

This sequence joins TRBV9 and TRBJ2-1, with TRBD1 matching 12 bases. Germline CDR1 and CDR2: SGDLS and YYNGEE. Trimming at V came to 3 bases and at J to 6 bases, leaving 4 bases not matched to a gene. The CDR3 runs to 15 residues. The CDR3 DNA reads TGTGCCAGCAGCGGCCCGGGACAGGGGGCCAATGAGCAGTTCTTC. Its translation is CASSGPGQGANEQFF.

The V call is TRBV19, the J call TRBJ2-4; tentatively, D is TRBD1 (5 bases). CDR1 and CDR2 from the germline V gene are LNHDA and SQIVND (reference sequence). The CDR3 covers 16 residues. V lost 6 bases and J 0 bases, leaving 15 bases between the germline ends. CDR3 DNA: TGTGCCAGTAGCTCCCAGGGTCCCCAAGCCAAAAACATTCAGTACTTC. Translated: CASSSQGPQAKNIQYF.

This clone was observed a handful of times. The rearrangement joins TRBV5-6 to TRBJ1-6; D unresolved. The V end lost 3 bases, the J end lost 8 bases, and 12 bases lay between the germline ends. Germline V gives CDR1 SGHDT, CDR2 YYEEEE. The CDR3 has 14 residues. In DNA, the CDR3 is TGTGCCAGCAGCTCAGGCCGAATTTATTCACCCCTCCACTTT. Translating it yields CASSSGRIYSPLHF.

This chain connects TRBV2 to TRBJ1-5; D gene uncertain. This CDR3 contains 15 residues. The V end lost 6 bases, the J end lost 8 bases, and 20 bases lay between the germline ends. Germline V gene sequence: CDR1 SNHLY, CDR2 FYNNEI. The DNA of the CDR3 is TGTGCCAGCAGGTCGACTGGTCTCAAAGAGGAGCCCCAGCATTTT. Residues: CASRSTGLKEEPQHF.

The gene calls are TRBV12-3 or TRBV12-4 and TRBJ2-3; possible D gene TRBD2, 6 bases. The CDR3 contains 13 residues. V lost 3 bases, J lost 11 bases, and 15 bases lay in between. The CDR3 reads CASSLGLPYEQYF. The CDR3 DNA reads TGTGCCAGCAGTTTGGGACTCCCATACGAGCAGTATTTT.

The chain carries TRBV18 and TRBJ2-2, with a weak D call TRBD1 (5 bases). This CDR3 is 14 amino acids long. V gave up 6 bases and J gave up 2 bases, with 10 bases separating them. Germline V lookup: CDR1 KGHSH, CDR2 LQKENI. For the CDR3, the DNA is TGTGCCAGCTCCCGGACACTAAACACCGGGGAGCTGTTTTTT. This sequence encodes CASSRTLNTGELFF.

The V gene is TRBV4-1, the J gene TRBJ1-1; TRBD1 is a possible D gene (6 bases). The V end was cut by 4 bases, the J end by 1 base, with 16 bases between. This CDR3 contains 16 residues. The germline gives CDR1 MGHRA, CDR2 YSYEKL. CDR3 amino acids: CASSPTFGGSNTEAFF. For the CDR3, the DNA is TGCGCCAGCAGCCCCACATTTGGGGGCTCGAACACTGAAGCTTTCTTT.